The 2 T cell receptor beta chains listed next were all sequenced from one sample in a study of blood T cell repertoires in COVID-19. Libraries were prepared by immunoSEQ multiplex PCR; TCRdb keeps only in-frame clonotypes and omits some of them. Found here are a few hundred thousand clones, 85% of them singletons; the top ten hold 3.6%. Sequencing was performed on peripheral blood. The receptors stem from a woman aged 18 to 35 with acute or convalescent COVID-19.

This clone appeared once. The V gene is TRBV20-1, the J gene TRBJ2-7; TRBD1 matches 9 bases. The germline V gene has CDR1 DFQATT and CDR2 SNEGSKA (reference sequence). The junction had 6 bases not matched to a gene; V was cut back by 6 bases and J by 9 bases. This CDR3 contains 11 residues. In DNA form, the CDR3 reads TGCAGTGCATCTGAGGGACAGGGGCAGTACTTC. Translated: CSASEGQGQYF.

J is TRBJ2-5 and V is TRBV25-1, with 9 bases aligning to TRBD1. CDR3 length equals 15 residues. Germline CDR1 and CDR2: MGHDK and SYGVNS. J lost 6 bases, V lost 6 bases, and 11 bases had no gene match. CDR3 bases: TGTGCCAGCAGGAGGGACAGGGATTTTTCACAGACCCAGTACTTC. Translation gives CASRRDRDFSQTQYF.